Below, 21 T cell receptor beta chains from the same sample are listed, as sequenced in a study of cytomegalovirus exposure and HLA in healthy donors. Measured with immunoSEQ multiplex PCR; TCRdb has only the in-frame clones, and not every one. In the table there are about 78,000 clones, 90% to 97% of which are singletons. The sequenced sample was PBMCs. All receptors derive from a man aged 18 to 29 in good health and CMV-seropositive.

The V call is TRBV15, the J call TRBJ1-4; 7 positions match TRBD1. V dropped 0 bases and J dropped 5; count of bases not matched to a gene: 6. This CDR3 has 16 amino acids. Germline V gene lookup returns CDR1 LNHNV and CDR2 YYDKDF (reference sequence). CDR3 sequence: CATSRDRRGGNEKLFF. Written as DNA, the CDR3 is TGTGCCACCAGCAGAGATCGAAGAGGGGGCAATGAAAAACTGTTTTTT.

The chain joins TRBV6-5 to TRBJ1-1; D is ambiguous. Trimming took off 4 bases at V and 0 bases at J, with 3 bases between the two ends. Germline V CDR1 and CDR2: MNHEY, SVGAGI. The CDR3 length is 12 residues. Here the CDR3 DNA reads TGTGCCAGCAGTTCCATGAACACTGAAGCTTTCTTT. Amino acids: CASSSMNTEAFF.

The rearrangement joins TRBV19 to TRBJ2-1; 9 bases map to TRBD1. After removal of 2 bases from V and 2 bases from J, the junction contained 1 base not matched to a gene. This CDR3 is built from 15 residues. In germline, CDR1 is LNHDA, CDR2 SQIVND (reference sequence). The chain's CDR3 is CASSINRGPYNEQFF. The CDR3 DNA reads TGTGCCAGTAGTATAAACAGGGGGCCCTACAATGAGCAGTTCTTC.

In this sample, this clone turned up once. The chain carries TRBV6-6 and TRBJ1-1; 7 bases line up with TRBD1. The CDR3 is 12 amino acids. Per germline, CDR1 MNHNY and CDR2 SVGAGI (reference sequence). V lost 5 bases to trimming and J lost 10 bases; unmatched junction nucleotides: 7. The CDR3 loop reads CASSRGQDGAFF. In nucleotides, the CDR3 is TGTGCCAGCAGTCGTGGACAGGATGGAGCTTTCTTT.

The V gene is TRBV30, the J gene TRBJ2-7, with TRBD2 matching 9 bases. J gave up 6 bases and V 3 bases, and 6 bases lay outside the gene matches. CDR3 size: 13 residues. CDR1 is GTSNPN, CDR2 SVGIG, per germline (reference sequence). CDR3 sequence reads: CAWRAGGLGEQYF. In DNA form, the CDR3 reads TGTGCCTGGAGAGCGGGGGGCCTAGGCGAGCAGTACTTC.

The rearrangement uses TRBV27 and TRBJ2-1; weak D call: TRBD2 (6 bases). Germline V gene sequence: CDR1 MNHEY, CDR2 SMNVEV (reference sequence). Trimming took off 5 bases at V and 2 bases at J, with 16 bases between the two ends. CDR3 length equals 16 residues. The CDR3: CASSLAGSSPYNEQFF. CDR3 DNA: TGTGCCAGCAGTCTGGCGGGGAGTTCGCCCTACAATGAGCAGTTCTTC.

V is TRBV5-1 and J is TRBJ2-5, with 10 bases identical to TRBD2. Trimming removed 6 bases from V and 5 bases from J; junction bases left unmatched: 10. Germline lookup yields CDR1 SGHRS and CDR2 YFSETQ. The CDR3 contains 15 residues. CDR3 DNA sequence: TGCGCCAGCAAGGAAAGCGGGAGGGTGAGCGAGACCCAGTACTTC. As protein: CASKESGRVSETQYF.

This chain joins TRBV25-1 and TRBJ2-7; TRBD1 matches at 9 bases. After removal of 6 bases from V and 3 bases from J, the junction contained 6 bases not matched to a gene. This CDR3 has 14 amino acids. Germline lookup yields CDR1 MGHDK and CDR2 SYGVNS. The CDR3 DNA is TGTGCCAGCAGCGCGAAGGGACAGGGCTACGAGCAGTACTTC. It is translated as CASSAKGQGYEQYF.

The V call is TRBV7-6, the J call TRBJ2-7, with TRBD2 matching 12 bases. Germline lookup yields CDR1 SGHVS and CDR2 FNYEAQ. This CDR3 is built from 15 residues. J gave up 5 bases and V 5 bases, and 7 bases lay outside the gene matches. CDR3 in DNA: TGTGCCAGCAGCCCGACTAGCGGGAGTCCCCACGAGCAGTACTTC. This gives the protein CASSPTSGSPHEQYF.

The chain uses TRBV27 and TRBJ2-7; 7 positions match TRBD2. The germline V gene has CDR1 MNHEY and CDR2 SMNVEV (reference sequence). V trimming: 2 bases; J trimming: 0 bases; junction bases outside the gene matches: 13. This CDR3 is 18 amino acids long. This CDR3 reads CASSLLTDKRESSYEQYF. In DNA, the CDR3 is TGTGCCAGCAGTTTACTGACAGACAAGCGGGAAAGCTCCTACGAGCAGTACTTC.

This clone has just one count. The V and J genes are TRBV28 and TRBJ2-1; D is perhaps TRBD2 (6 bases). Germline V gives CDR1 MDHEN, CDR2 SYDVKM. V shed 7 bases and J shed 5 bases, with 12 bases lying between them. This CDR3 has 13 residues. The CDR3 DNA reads TGTGCCAGCAACGGGAGAATCCACAATGAGCAGTTCTTC. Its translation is CASNGRIHNEQFF.

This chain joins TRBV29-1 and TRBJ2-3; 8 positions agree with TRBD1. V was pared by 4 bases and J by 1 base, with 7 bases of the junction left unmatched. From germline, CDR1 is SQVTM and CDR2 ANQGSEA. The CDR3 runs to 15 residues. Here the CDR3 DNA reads TGCAGCGTTGGTCTCAGGGGGCTCGGCACAGATACGCAGTATTTT. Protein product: CSVGLRGLGTDTQYF.

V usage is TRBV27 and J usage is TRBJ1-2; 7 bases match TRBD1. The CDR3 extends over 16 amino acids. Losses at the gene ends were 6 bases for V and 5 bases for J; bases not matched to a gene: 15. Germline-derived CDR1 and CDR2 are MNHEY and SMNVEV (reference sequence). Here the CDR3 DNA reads TGTGCCAGCAGAATAGGGGGCCAGGGCGCCCTTTATGGCTACACCTTC. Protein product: CASRIGGQGALYGYTF.

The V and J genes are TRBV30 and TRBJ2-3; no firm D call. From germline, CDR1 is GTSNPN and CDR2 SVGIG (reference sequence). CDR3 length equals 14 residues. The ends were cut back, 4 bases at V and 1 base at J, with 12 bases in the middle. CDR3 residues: CAWIPWAGTDTQYF. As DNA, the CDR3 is TGTGCCTGGATTCCTTGGGCCGGCACAGATACGCAGTATTTT.

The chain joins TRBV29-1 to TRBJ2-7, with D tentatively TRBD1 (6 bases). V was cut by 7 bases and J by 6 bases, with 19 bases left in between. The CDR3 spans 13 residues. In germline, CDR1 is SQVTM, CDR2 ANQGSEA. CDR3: CSARGGGRREQYF. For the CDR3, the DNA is TGCAGCGCCCGAGGGGGTGGGCGGCGCGAGCAGTACTTC.

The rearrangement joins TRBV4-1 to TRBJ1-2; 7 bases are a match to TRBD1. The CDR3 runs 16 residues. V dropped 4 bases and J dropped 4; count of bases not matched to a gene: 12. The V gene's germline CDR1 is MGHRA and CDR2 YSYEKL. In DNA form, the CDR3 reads TGCGCCAGCAGCCGGATCGGGCCAGGGGGTGTCTATGGCTACACCTTC. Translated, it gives CASSRIGPGGVYGYTF.

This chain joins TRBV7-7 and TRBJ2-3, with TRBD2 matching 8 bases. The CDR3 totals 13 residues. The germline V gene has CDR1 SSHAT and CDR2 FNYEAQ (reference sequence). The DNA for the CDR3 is TGTGCTTCCAGCGGGGGACGCACAGATACGCAGTATTTT. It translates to CASSGGRTDTQYF.

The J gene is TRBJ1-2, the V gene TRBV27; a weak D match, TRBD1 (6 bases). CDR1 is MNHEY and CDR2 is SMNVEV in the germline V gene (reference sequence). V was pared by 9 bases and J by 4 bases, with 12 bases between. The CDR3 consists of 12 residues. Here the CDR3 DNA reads TGTGCCAGTTCGGACAGTCGCTATGGCTACACCTTC. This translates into CASSDSRYGYTF.

The CDR3 DNA sequence: TGTGCCAGCAGCGCAGAGGGACACCGAGGTGATGGCTACACCTTC. It is translated as CASSAEGHRGDGYTF. V and J are TRBV5-7 and TRBJ1-2; D is perhaps TRBD1 (6 bases). TRBV5-7 is noted as an ORF with a role that remains uncertain. The CDR3 sequence is 15 residues long. V dropped 4 bases and J dropped 6 bases, with 19 bases sitting between them.

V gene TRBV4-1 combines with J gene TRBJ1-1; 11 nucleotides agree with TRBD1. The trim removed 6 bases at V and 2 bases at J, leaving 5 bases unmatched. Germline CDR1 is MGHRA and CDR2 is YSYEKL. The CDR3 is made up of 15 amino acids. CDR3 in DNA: TGCGCCAGCAGTCCGGGACAGGGGGTTAACACTGAAGCTTTCTTT. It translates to CASSPGQGVNTEAFF.

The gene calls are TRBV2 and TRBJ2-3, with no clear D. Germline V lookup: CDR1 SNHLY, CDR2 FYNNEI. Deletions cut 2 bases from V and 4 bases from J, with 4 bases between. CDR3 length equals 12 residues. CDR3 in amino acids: CASSESADTQYF. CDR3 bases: TGTGCCAGCAGTGAAAGCGCAGATACGCAGTATTTT.